The 23 T cell receptor beta chains reported below all come from one sample, sequenced in a study of blood T cell repertoires in COVID-19. Profiling relied on immunoSEQ multiplex PCR, and the TCRdb table lists in-frame clones only, not all of them. The table records about 33,000 clones, about nine tenths of them present only once. The sequenced sample consisted of peripheral blood. The receptor source for this set is a woman over 75 with active or convalescent COVID-19.

This rearrangement joins TRBV7-9 to TRBJ2-5, with D perhaps TRBD1 (6 bases). The CDR3 consists of 14 residues. V was trimmed by 4 bases and J by 0 bases, leaving 9 bases between them. Germline V gene data show CDR1 as SEHNR and CDR2 as FQNEAQ (reference sequence). CDR3 DNA sequence: TGTGCCAGCAGCTATCGACAGGACCAAGAGACCCAGTACTTC. This encodes CASSYRQDQETQYF.

This rearrangement joins TRBV19 to TRBJ1-2; 8 nucleotides line up with TRBD1. The CDR3 extends over 14 amino acids. J gave up 6 bases and V 3 bases, and 6 bases lay outside the gene matches. Germline-derived CDR1 and CDR2 are LNHDA and SQIVND (reference sequence). CDR3 nucleotide sequence: TGTGCCAGTAGTATGCTGGACAGGGCGGATGGCTACACCTTC. This translates into CASSMLDRADGYTF.

The V and J genes are TRBV28 and TRBJ1-1, with 9 bases aligning to TRBD1. Germline-derived CDR1 and CDR2 are MDHEN and SYDVKM. V shed 7 bases, J shed 6 bases, and the junction held 15 bases outside the gene matches. CDR3 length: 16 amino acids. CDR3 sequence: CASTLARTGVRSEAFF. CDR3 nucleotide sequence: TGTGCCAGCACCCTTGCCCGGACAGGGGTAAGGTCTGAAGCTTTCTTT. The full variable domain, with the rest looked up from reference TRBV28 and TRBJ1-1, is DVKVTQSSRYLVKRTGEKVFLECVQDMDHENMFWYRQDPGLGLRLIYFSYDVKMKEKGDIPEGYSVSREKKERFSLILESASTNQTSMYLCASTLARTGVRSEAFFGQGTRLTVV.

The chain employs TRBV5-8 and TRBJ1-6; TRBD1 matches 9 bases. CDR1 SGHTS and CDR2 YDEGEE come from the germline V gene. The V gene end was trimmed by 4 bases and the J gene end by 9 bases; junction bases not matched to a gene: 8. The CDR3 totals 15 residues. CDR3 region: CASSLQGARRSPLHF. CDR3 DNA: TGTGCCAGCAGCCTACAGGGGGCGCGCCGTTCACCCCTCCACTTT.

The V and J genes are TRBV4-2 and TRBJ2-5, with D perhaps TRBD2 (6 bases). The germline V gene has CDR1 LGHNA and CDR2 YNFKEQ. The CDR3 has 17 amino acids. Trimming took off 1 base at V and 1 base at J, with 16 bases between the two ends. CDR3 DNA sequence: TGTGCCAGCAGCCAAGGTGGCGGGGCAGCACCCCAAGAGACCCAGTACTTC. Amino acids: CASSQGGGAAPQETQYF.

This chain joins TRBV3-1 (or the pseudogene TRBV3-2) and TRBJ2-4, with D possibly matching TRBD1 (6 bases). Germline CDR1 reads LGHDT; CDR2 reads YNNKEL (reference sequence). V shed 0 bases and J shed 5 bases, with 17 bases lying between them. The CDR3 spans 17 residues. CDR3 in amino acids: CASSQDIGGVGQNIQYF. The CDR3 nucleotides read TGTGCCAGCAGCCAAGATATAGGGGGTGTTGGACAAAACATTCAGTACTTC.

V and J are TRBV9 and TRBJ1-1; no clear D gene. The V gene lost 0 bases and the J gene lost 8 bases, with 11 bases spanning the gap. Germline CDR1 is SGDLS and CDR2 is YYNGEE. The CDR3 is made up of 13 amino acids. The CDR3 coding sequence is TGTGCCAGCAGCGTAGTAGGCGGGAGCGAAGCTTTCTTT. Translating it yields CASSVVGGSEAFF.

This clone was recorded a few times. The gene calls are TRBV30 and TRBJ1-3; 8 bases align to TRBD1. This CDR3 has 14 residues. The V segment lost 1 base and the J segment 4 bases; nucleotides outside the gene matches: 3. CDR1 and CDR2 (germline): GTSNPN, SVGIG (reference sequence). CDR3 in amino acids: CAWSGTGFGNTIYF. CDR3 nucleotide sequence: TGTGCCTGGAGTGGGACAGGGTTCGGAAACACCATATATTTT. The full variable domain, in which reference TRBV30 and TRBJ1-3 provide the parts outside the CDR3, is SQTIHQWPATLVQPVGSPLSLECTVEGTSNPNLYWYRQAAGRGLQLLFYSVGIGQISSEVPQNLSASRPQDRQFILSSKKLLLSDSGFYLCAWSGTGFGNTIYFGEGSWLTVV.

Only one count was recorded for this clone. The CDR3 DNA reads as TGTGCCAGCAGCCCGGACAGATACAATGAGCAGTTCTTC. Translating it yields CASSPDRYNEQFF. The rearrangement uses TRBV11-2 and TRBJ2-1, with D possibly being TRBD1 (6 bases). The CDR3 loop spans 13 amino acids. The V end was cut by 5 bases, the J end by 4 bases, with 9 bases between. Per germline, CDR1 SGHAT and CDR2 FQNNGV. Full variable domain (rest looked up from reference TRBV11-2 and TRBJ2-1): EAGVAQSPRYKIIEKRQSVAFWCNPISGHATLYWYQQILGQGPKLLIQFQNNGVVDDSQLPKDRFSAERLKGVDSTLKIQPAKLEDSAVYLCASSPDRYNEQFFGPGTRLTVL.

The chain couples TRBV29-1 to TRBJ1-2; TRBD1 agrees at 7 bases. This CDR3 has 13 amino acids. With 7 bases clipped from V and 2 bases from J, the junction kept 7 bases outside the gene matches. The germline gives CDR1 SQVTM, CDR2 ANQGSEA. The DNA of the CDR3 is TGCAGCGGGAAACAGGGGCCAAACTATGGCTACACCTTC. This codes for CSGKQGPNYGYTF.

This clone was observed a handful of times. The chain links TRBV2 to TRBJ1-1; 9 bases are shared with TRBD1. Germline CDR1 and CDR2: SNHLY and FYNNEI. The CDR3 covers 18 residues. The J segment lost 0 bases and the V segment lost 0 bases, leaving 8 bases of the junction unmatched. The CDR3 DNA is TGTGCCAGCAGTGAAGCGCTTGGGACAGGGCACATGAACACTGAAGCTTTCTTT. This translates into CASSEALGTGHMNTEAFF.

The J gene is TRBJ2-4, the V gene TRBV2, with 9 bases lining up with TRBD2. The CDR3 is 13 amino acids. The germline V gene has CDR1 SNHLY and CDR2 FYNNEI. Unmatched junction bases numbered 3, after V lost 4 bases and J lost 8 bases. In DNA, the CDR3 is TGTGCCAGCAGTGCTATAGCGGGGGACATTCAGTACTTC. It specifies CASSAIAGDIQYF.

The genes are TRBV5-4 and TRBJ2-1; weak D call: TRBD1 (5 bases). V was pared by 5 bases and J by 7 bases, with 16 bases between. The CDR3 has 14 amino acids. Per germline, CDR1 SGHNT and CDR2 YYREEE (reference sequence). CDR3 residues: CASSQDQGSNEQFF. CDR3 bases: TGTGCCAGCAGTCAGGACCAGGGCTCAAATGAGCAGTTCTTC.

This rearrangement joins TRBV5-1 to TRBJ1-1; D is uncertain. The CDR3 is 13 amino acids. Looked up from germline, CDR1 is SGHRS and CDR2 is YFSETQ. Between the trimmed V and J ends, which lost 4 bases and 1 base, there was a span of 8 bases. For the CDR3, the DNA is TGCGCCAGCAGCACCACAGCGAACACTGAAGCTTTCTTT. Amino acids: CASSTTANTEAFF.

The chain couples TRBV2 to TRBJ2-2; a weak D match, TRBD1 (5 bases). This CDR3 has 15 residues. CDR1 SNHLY and CDR2 FYNNEI come from the germline V gene. Deletions cut 5 bases from V and 0 bases from J, with 10 bases between. In DNA, the CDR3 is TGTGCCAGCAGTACCTCGACAGCGAACACCGGGGAGCTGTTTTTT. Encoded protein: CASSTSTANTGELFF.

The rearrangement joins TRBV19 to TRBJ2-7; 8 nucleotides line up with TRBD1. CDR3 size: 14 residues. Trimming cost V 4 bases and J 3 bases; bases outside gene matches: 5. Germline V gene lookup returns CDR1 LNHDA and CDR2 SQIVND (reference sequence). The CDR3: CASSNHRGSYEQYF. In DNA form, the CDR3 reads TGTGCCAGTAGTAACCACAGGGGGAGCTACGAGCAGTACTTC.

The chain employs TRBV3-1 (or the pseudogene TRBV3-2) and TRBJ2-1; 9 bases are shared with TRBD2. Germline V gene sequence: CDR1 LGHDT, CDR2 YNNKEL (reference sequence). Trimming took 4 bases from V and 6 from J; bases not matched to a gene: 4. This CDR3 is built from 14 residues. DNA of the CDR3: TGTGCCAGCAGCCTTCCAGCGGGGGGCAATGAGCAGTTCTTC. It encodes CASSLPAGGNEQFF.

The rearrangement uses TRBV6-1 and TRBJ2-7; tentative D call: TRBD1 (6 bases). The CDR3 length is 13 residues. V was shortened by 2 bases and J by 6 bases, with 11 bases between the two germline ends. Per germline, CDR1 MNHNS and CDR2 SASEGT. The CDR3 DNA sequence: TGTGCCAGCAGTGAATATCAGGGGAGCGAGCAGTACTTC. Translating gives CASSEYQGSEQYF.

The sample holds a few counts of this clone. The DNA for the CDR3 is TGTGCCAGCACCCCAGGCGAAAAACTGTTTTTT. Amino acids: CASTPGEKLFF. The chain couples TRBV12-3 or TRBV12-4 to TRBJ1-4; D uncertain. The CDR3 has 11 amino acids. The V end was cut by 7 bases, the J end by 8 bases, with 8 bases between.

The V call is TRBV19, the J call TRBJ1-6; D perhaps matches TRBD1 (5 bases). This CDR3 is 15 amino acids long. V lost 5 bases to trimming and J lost 9 bases, with 17 bases between them. Germline lookup yields CDR1 LNHDA and CDR2 SQIVND (reference sequence). The CDR3 DNA is TGTGCCAGTAGTCCCCCTGCGGGGGTTTCTTCACCCCTCCACTTT. It translates to CASSPPAGVSSPLHF.

The genes are TRBV9 and TRBJ2-7, with a possible D match to TRBD2 (7 bases). CDR3 size: 15 residues. The V end was cut by 4 bases, the J end by 6 bases, with 20 bases between. The germline V gene encodes CDR1 SGDLS and CDR2 YYNGEE. CDR3 sequence (DNA): TGTGCCAGCAGCAGGGGGGGCGCGGGAGTAGCCGAGCAGTACTTC. Translating it yields CASSRGGAGVAEQYF.

This sequence joins TRBV7-2 and TRBJ1-3; D is ambiguous. CDR1 SGHTA and CDR2 FQGNSA come from the germline V gene. Trimming shortened V by 5 bases and J by 4 bases, and 12 bases separated the two germline ends. The CDR3 contains 14 residues. The CDR3 loop reads CASSTRTAGNTIYF. Here the CDR3 DNA reads TGTGCCAGCAGCACCCGGACTGCCGGAAACACCATATATTTT.

V usage is TRBV2 and J usage is TRBJ2-2; tentatively, D is TRBD2 (5 bases). In germline, CDR1 is SNHLY, CDR2 FYNNEI. V shed 6 bases and J shed 4 bases, with 6 bases lying between them. The CDR3 totals 12 residues. This chain's CDR3 is CASRGGTGELFF. CDR3 DNA sequence: TGTGCCAGCAGAGGAGGCACCGGGGAGCTGTTTTTT. Together with reference TRBV2 and TRBJ2-2, the CDR3 gives the full variable domain: EPEVTQTPSHQVTQMGQEVILRCVPISNHLYFYWYRQILGQKVEFLVSFYNNEISEKSEIFDDQFSVERPDGSNFTLKIRSTKLEDSAMYFCASRGGTGELFFGEGSRLTVL.